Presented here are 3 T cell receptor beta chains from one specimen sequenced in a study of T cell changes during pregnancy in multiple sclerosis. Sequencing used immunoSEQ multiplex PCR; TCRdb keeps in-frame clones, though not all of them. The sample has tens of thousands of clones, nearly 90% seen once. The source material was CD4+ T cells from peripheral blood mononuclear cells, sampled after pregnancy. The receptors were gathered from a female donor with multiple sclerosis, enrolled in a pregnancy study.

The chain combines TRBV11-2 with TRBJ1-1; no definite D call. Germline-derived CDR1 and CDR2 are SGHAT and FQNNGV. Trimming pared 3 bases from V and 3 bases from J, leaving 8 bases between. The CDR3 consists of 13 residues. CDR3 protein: CASSLNSYTEAFF. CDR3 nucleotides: TGTGCCAGCAGCTTGAACAGCTACACTGAAGCTTTCTTT.

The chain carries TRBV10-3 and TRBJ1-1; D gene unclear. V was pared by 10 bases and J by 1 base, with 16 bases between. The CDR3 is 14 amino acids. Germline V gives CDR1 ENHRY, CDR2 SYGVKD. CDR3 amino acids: CATQPDAGNTEAFF. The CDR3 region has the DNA TGTGCCACCCAACCCGACGCGGGGAACACTGAAGCTTTCTTT.

CDR3 residues: CASRAGENNEQFF. DNA for the CDR3: TGTGCCAGCAGAGCCGGGGAGAACAATGAGCAGTTCTTC. This chain uses TRBV6-6 with TRBJ2-1; the D gene is possibly TRBD2 (5 bases). CDR1 and CDR2 (germline): MNHNY, SVGAGI (reference sequence). Trimming stripped 6 bases from V and 5 bases from J, with 11 bases between. The CDR3 loop spans 13 amino acids.